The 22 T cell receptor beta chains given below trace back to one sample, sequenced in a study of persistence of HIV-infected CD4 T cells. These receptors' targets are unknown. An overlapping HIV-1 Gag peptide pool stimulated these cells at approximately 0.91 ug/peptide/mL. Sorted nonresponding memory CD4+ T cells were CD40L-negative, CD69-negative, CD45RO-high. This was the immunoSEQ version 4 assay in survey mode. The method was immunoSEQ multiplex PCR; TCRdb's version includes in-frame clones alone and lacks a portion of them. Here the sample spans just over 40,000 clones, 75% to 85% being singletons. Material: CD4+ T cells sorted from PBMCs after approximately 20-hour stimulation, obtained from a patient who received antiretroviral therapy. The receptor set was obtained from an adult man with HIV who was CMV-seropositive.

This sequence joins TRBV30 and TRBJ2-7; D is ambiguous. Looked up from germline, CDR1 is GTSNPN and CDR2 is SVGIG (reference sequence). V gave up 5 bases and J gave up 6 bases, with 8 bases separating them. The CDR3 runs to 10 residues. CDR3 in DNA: TGTGCCTGGGGATGGGGCGAGCAGTACTTC. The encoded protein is CAWGWGEQYF.

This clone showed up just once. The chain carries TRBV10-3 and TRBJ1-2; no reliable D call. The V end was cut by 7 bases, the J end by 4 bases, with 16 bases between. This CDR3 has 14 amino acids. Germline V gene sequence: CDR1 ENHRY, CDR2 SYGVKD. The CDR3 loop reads CAITLGSAPYGYTF. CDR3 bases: TGTGCCATCACCTTGGGTTCCGCGCCCTATGGCTACACCTTC.

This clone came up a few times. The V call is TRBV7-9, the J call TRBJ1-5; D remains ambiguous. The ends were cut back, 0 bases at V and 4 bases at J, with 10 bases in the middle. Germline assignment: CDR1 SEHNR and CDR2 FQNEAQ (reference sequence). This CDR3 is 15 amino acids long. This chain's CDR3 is CASSLALSGNQPQHF. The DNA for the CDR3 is TGTGCCAGCAGCTTAGCGCTGTCTGGGAATCAGCCCCAGCATTTT.

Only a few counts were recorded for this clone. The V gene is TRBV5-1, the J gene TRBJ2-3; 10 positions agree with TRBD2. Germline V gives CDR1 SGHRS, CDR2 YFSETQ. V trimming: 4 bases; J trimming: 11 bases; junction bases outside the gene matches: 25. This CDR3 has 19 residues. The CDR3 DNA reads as TGCGCCAGCAGCCACCGGGACAGCCTGTCTCGGACTAGCGGATCCCGGCAGTATTTT. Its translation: CASSHRDSLSRTSGSRQYF.

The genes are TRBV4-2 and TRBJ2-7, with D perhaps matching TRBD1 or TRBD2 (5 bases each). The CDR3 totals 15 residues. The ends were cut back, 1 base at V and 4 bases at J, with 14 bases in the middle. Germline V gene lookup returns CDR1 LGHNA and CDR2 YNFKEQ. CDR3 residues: CASSQGGTDRYEQYF. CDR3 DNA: TGTGCCAGCAGCCAAGGTGGGACGGATAGGTACGAGCAGTACTTC.

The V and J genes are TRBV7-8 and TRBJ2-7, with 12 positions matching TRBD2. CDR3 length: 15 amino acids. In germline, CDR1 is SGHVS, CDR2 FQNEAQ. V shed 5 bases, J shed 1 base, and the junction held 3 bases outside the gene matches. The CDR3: CASSLTSGRSYEQYF. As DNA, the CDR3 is TGTGCCAGCAGCCTCACTAGCGGGAGGTCCTACGAGCAGTACTTC.

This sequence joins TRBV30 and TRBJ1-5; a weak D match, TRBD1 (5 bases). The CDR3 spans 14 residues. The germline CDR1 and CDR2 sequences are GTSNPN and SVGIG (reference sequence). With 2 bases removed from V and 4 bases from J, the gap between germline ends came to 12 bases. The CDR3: CAWSMGGGNQPQHF. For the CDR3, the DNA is TGTGCCTGGAGTATGGGGGGGGGTAATCAGCCCCAGCATTTT.

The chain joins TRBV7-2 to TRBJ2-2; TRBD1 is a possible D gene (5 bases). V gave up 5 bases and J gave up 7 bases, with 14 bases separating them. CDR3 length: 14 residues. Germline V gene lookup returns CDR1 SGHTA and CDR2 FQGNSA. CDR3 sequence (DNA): TGTGCCAGCAGCGTACAGGATATGGGCGGGGAGCTGTTTTTT. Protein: CASSVQDMGGELFF. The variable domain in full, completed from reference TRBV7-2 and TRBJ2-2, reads GAGVSQSPSNKVTEKGKDVELRCDPISGHTALYWYRQSLGQGLEFLIYFQGNSAPDKSGLPSDRFSAERTGGSVSTLTIQRTQQEDSAVYLCASSVQDMGGELFFGEGSRLTVL.

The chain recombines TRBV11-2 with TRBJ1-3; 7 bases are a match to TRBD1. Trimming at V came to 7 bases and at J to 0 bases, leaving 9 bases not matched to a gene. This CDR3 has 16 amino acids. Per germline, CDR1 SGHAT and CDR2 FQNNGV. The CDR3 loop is CASTIRDSFSGNTIYF. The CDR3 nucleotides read TGTGCCAGCACTATCCGGGACAGCTTCTCTGGAAACACCATATATTTT.

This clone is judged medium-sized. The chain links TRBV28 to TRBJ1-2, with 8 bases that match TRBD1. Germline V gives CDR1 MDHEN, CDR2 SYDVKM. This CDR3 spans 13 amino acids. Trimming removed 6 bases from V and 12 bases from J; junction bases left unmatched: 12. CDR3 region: CASSLPRRGPNTF. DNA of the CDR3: TGTGCCAGCAGCCTGCCCCGCAGGGGGCCGAACACCTTC.

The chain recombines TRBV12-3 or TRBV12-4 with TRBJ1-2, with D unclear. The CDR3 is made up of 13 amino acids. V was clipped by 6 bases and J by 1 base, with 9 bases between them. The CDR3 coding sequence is TGTGCCAGCAGGCCCCCCAGTAACTATGGCTACACCTTC. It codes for CASRPPSNYGYTF.

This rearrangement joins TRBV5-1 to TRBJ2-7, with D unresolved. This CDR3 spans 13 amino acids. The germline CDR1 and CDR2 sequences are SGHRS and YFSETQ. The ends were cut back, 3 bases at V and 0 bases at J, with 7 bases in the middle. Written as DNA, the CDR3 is TGCGCCAGCAGCTCCAGGAGCTCCTACGAGCAGTACTTC. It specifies CASSSRSSYEQYF.

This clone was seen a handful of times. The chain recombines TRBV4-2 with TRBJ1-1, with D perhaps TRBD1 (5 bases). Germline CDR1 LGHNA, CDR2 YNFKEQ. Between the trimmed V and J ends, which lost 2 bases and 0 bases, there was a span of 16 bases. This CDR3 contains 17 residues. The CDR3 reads CASSQNGRAVVNTEAFF. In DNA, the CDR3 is TGTGCCAGCAGCCAAAATGGCAGGGCCGTGGTGAACACTGAAGCTTTCTTT.

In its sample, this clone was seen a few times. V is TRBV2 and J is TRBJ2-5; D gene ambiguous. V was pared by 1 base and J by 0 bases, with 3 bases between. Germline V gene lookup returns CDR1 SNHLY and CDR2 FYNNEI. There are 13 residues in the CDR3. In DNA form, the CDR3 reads TGTGCCAGCAGTGAAGTTTACCAAGAGACCCAGTACTTC. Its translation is CASSEVYQETQYF.

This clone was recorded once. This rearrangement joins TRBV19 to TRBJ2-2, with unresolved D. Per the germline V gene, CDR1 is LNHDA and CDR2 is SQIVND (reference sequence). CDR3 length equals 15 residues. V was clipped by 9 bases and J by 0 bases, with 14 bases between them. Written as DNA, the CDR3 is TGTGCCAGCCTAAAAACTGTCGCGAACACCGGGGAGCTGTTTTTT. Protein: CASLKTVANTGELFF.

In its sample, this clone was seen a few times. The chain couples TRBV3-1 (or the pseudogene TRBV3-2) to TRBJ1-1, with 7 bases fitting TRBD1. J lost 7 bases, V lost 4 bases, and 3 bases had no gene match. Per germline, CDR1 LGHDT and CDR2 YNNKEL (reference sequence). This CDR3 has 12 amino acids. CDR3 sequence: CASSLGGYEAFF. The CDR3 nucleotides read TGTGCCAGCAGCCTAGGGGGCTATGAAGCTTTCTTT.

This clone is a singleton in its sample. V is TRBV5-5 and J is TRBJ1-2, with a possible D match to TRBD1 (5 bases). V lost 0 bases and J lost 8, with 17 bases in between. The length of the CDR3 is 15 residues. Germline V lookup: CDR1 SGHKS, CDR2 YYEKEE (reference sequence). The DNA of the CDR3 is TGTGCCAGCAGCTTGGGTATCGGGGGAGTAGCAGGCTACACCTTC. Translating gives CASSLGIGGVAGYTF.

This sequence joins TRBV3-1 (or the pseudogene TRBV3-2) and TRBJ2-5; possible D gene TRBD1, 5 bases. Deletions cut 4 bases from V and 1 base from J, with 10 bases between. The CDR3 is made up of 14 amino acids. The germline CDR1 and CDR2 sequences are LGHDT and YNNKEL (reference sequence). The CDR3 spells CASSRIDSQETQYF. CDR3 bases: TGTGCCAGCAGCCGAATAGACAGCCAAGAGACCCAGTACTTC.

In DNA form, the CDR3 reads TGCGCCAGCAGCCACAGAACCGGGACAGGGGAGGGCTACACCTTC. Protein: CASSHRTGTGEGYTF. The V and J genes are TRBV4-1 and TRBJ1-2, with 10 positions matching TRBD1. The V gene end was trimmed by 3 bases and the J gene end by 8 bases; junction bases not matched to a gene: 9. The CDR3 has 15 residues. Germline V CDR1 and CDR2: MGHRA, YSYEKL.

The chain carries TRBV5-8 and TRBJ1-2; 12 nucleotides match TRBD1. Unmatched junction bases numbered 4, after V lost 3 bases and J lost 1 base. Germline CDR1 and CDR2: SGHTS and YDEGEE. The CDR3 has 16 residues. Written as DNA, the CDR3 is TGTGCCAGCAGCTCCGGGACAGGGGGCTTTAACTATGGCTACACCTTC. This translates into CASSSGTGGFNYGYTF.

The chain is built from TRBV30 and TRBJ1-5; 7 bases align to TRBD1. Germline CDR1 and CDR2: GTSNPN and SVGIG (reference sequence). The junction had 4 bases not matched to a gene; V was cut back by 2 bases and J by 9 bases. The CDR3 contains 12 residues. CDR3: CAWSLGQRPQHF. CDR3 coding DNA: TGTGCCTGGAGTCTGGGACAGAGGCCCCAGCATTTT. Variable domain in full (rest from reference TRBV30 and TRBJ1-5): SQTIHQWPATLVQPVGSPLSLECTVEGTSNPNLYWYRQAAGRGLQLLFYSVGIGQISSEVPQNLSASRPQDRQFILSSKKLLLSDSGFYLCAWSLGQRPQHFGDGTRLSIL.

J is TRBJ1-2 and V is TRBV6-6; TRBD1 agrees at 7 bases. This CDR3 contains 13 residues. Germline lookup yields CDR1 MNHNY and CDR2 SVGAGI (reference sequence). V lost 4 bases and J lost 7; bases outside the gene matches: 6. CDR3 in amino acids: CASSSTGQLGYTF. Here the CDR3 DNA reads TGTGCCAGCAGTTCCACGGGACAGCTTGGCTACACCTTC.